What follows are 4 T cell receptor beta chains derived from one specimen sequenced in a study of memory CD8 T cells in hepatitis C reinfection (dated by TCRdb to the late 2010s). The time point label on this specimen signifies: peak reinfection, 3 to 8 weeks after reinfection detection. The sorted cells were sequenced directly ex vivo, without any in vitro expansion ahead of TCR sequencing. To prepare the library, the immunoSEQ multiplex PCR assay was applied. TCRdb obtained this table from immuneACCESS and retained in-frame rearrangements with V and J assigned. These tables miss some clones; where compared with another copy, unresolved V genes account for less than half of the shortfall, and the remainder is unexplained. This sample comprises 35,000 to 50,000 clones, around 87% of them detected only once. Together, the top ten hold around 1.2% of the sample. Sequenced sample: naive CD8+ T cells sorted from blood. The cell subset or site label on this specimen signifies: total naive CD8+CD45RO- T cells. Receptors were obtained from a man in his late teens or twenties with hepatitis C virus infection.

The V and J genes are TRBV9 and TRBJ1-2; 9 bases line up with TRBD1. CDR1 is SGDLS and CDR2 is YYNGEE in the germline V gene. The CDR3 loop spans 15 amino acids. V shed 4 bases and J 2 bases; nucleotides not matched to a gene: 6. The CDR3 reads CASSPRTGANYGYTF. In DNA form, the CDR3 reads TGTGCCAGCAGCCCCCGGACAGGGGCCAACTATGGCTACACCTTC.

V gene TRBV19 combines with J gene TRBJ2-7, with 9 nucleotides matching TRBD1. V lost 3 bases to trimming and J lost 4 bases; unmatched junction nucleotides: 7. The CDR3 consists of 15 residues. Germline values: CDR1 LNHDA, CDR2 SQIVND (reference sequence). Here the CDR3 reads CASSIGTGYIYEQYF. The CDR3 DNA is TGTGCCAGTAGTATCGGGACAGGGTATATTTACGAGCAGTACTTC. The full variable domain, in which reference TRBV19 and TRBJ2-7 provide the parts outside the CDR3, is DGGITQSPKYLFRKEGQNVTLSCEQNLNHDAMYWYRQDPGQGLRLIYYSQIVNDFQKGDIAEGYSVSREKKESFPLTVTSAQKNPTAFYLCASSIGTGYIYEQYFGPGTRLTVT.

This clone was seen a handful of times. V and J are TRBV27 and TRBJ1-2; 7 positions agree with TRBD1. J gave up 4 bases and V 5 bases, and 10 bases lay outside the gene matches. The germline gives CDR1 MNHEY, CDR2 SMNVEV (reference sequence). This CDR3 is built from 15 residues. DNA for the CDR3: TGTGCCAGCAGTCCCTTCCAGGGGGGAAGCTATGGCTACACCTTC. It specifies CASSPFQGGSYGYTF.

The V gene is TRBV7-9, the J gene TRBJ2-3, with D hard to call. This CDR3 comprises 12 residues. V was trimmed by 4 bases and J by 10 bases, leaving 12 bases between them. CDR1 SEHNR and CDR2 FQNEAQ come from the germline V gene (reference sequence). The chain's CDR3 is CASSSDSQAQYF. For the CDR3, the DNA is TGTGCCAGCAGCTCCGACTCCCAAGCGCAGTATTTT.